The clone carrying this T cell receptor beta chain was observed many times. Antigen specificity is unknown. The sample originates from a study of T-cell reconstitution after alpha-beta-depleted transplantation in children. Preparation of the TCRbeta library involved a method that used unique molecular identifiers. TCRdb called the PCR reads again in MiXCR, with one record for every CDR3 protein. Of about 170,000 distinct CDR3 sequences in the sample, over 8.5% are singletons; the top ten hold less than 15%. This CDR3 contains 13 residues. Trimming removed 7 bases at V and 7 bases at J, with 11 bases between. Looked up from germline, CDR1 is MNHNY and CDR2 is SVGAGI (reference sequence). The study, taken as a whole, reports: A year had passed since transplant, and T-cell counts and diversity by then came mostly from newly produced T cells.

The chain couples TRBV6-6 to TRBJ1-6; D is uncertain. The TCR sequence derives from a boy aged 2 to 9 with acute myeloid leukemia, due to receive a stem cell transplant. The sequences come from PBMCs, collected before TCRalphabeta/CD19-depleted stem cell transplant. The CDR3 nucleotides are TGTGCCAGCAACCCCGCGAGGAATTCACCCCTCCACTTT. This translates into CASNPARNSPLHF.